This T cell receptor (beta chain) was documented in a study of blood T cell repertoires in COVID-19. Study overall: Donors in the United States, Italy and Spain gave samples during acute or convalescent COVID-19. T cells, B-cell-depleted T cells, or PBMCs supplied cDNA or gDNA.

The Seattle site enrolled patients during active infection and followed them longitudinally. Germline assignment: CDR1 PRHDT and CDR2 FYEKMQ (reference sequence). The CDR3 runs to 14 residues. V shed 8 bases and J shed 1 base, with 14 bases lying between them. Original processing methods: Quantification of nucleated cells was approximated via reference gene primer amplification. Repertoires were generated with immunoSEQ multiplex PCR, while TCRdb's copy carries only in-frame clones and drops some. V, J and clone size are taken as reported in that table, and D and trimming were inferred from the DNA itself. The table lists about 310,000 clones, around 91% of them singletons.

The sample comprised peripheral blood. The chain employs TRBV13 and TRBJ1-1; D remains unclear. This TCR was recovered from a woman aged 40 to 50 with COVID-19, enrolled during active disease. The CDR3 bases are TGTGCCAGCGGGTTGGGGAGGGCGAACACTGAAGCTTTCTTT. It translates to CASGLGRANTEAFF.